The rows below give T cell receptor beta chains drawn from one sample of a study of shared clonotypes between healthy human individuals. Some clones are missing from TCRdb's copy, which holds only in-frame ones; the method was immunoSEQ multiplex PCR. Found here are 660,000 or so clones, about 96% of them singletons; the top ten hold roughly 0.1%. Sequenced: naive CD8+ T cells sorted from blood. All receptors come from a woman aged 25 to 39 in good health. CDR3s include the opening cysteine and the closing phenylalanine or tryptophan. D genes are given only for firm matches. Clone size appears in some rows only: once, few, many, or a class for an expanded clone.

NA	NA	TRBV11-2	TRBJ2-7	TGTGCCAGCAGCTTAGGGACCTCCTACGAGCAGTACTTC	CASSLGTSYEQYF
NA	NA	TRBV27	TRBJ1-5	TGTGCCAGCAGTTTATCCCTCAGTTTTCAGCCCCAGCATTTT	CASSLSLSFQPQHF
NA	NA	TRBV27	TRBJ2-3	TGTGCCAGCAGTTTCAGGCGGACGAGCACAGATACGCAGTATTTT	CASSFRRTSTDTQYF
NA	NA	TRBV14	TRBJ1-1	TGTGCCAGCAGCCAATACAGAACCACTGAAGCTTTCTTT	CASSQYRTTEAFF
NA	NA	TRBV21-1	TRBJ2-5	TGTGCCAGCAGCAACCCGGACGGCCAAGAGACCCAGTACTTC	CASSNPDGQETQYF
NA	NA	TRBV28	TRBJ2-3	TGTGCCAGCAGTTCTTGGGACTCGTTTGATACGCAGTATTTT	CASSSWDSFDTQYF
once	NA	TRBV28	TRBJ2-7	TGTGCCAGCTCGGGACGGCTATACGAGCAGTACTTC	CASSGRLYEQYF
NA	NA	TRBV7-9	TRBJ2-1	TGTGCCAGCAGCTTAGCGGGCTCGGAGTTCTTC	CASSLAGSEFF
NA	NA	TRBV13	TRBJ1-1	TGTGCCAGCAGCTCCAGCCAGGGGCGGAACACTGAAGCTTTCTTT	CASSSSQGRNTEAFF
once	NA	TRBV11-2	TRBJ2-2	TGTGCCAGCAGCTCTGGTGGGGGAGCAGGCACCGGGGAGCTGTTTTTT	CASSSGGGAGTGELFF
NA	NA	TRBV28	TRBJ2-5	TGTGCCAGCAGTTTCGGGGGTGAGGGGGCCGGGGAGACCCAGTACTTC	CASSFGGEGAGETQYF
NA	TRBD2	TRBV7-8	TRBJ2-3	TGTGCCAGCAGCTTCTTTTCTAGCGGGAGCACAGATACGCAGTATTTT	CASSFFSSGSTDTQYF
few	NA	TRBV29-1	TRBJ1-1	TGCAGCGTCGGGGGGAGTGAAGCTTTCTTT	CSVGGSEAFF
NA	NA	TRBV27	TRBJ2-5	TGTGCCAGCGACACGGGCAGGGGAAAACAAGAGACCCAGTACTTC	CASDTGRGKQETQYF
NA	TRBD2	TRBV28	TRBJ2-3	TGTGCCAGCAGTTTCGTGAGCGGGATAGGAACAGATACGCAGTATTTT	CASSFVSGIGTDTQYF
NA	TRBD2	TRBV5-6	TRBJ2-1	TGTGCCAGCAGCTTGGGGCTAGCGGACTACAATGAGCAGTTCTTC	CASSLGLADYNEQFF
NA	NA	TRBV9	TRBJ2-7	TGTGCCAGCAGCCGCACAGGGTCCGAGCAGTACTTC	CASSRTGSEQYF
few	TRBD2	TRBV5-6	TRBJ2-2	TGTGCCAGCAGCCTCCGGGAGGCCGGGGAGCTGTTTTTT	CASSLREAGELFF
NA	TRBD1	TRBV15	TRBJ1-2	TGTGCCACCAGCAGAGATTGGTCGCAGGGGGCTTTAGAAGGCTACACCTTC	CATSRDWSQGALEGYTF
NA	NA	TRBV27	TRBJ1-2	TGTGCCAGCAGGCCAGGGGAGGCCTACTATGGCTACACCTTC	CASRPGEAYYGYTF
NA	TRBD1	TRBV13	TRBJ1-2	TGTGCCAGCAGCCCCTCGACAGGGACCTATGGCTACACCTTC	CASSPSTGTYGYTF
NA	NA	TRBV5-6	TRBJ2-7	TGTGCCAGCAGCTTGGGGGTTAGCCTTAACGGGGAGTACTTC	CASSLGVSLNGEYF
NA	NA	TRBV5-1	TRBJ1-1	TGCGCCAGCAGCTCGACAGCGTCGAACACTGAAGCTTTCTTT	CASSSTASNTEAFF
NA	NA	TRBV5-5	TRBJ2-5	TGTGCCAGTCAACAGCCGGGTCGGGAGACCCAGTACTTC	CASQQPGRETQYF
NA	NA	TRBV28	TRBJ1-3	TGTGCCAGCAGTCTGTGGACAGCGACGGTGGAAAACACCATATATTTT	CASSLWTATVENTIYF
NA	NA	TRBV10-2	TRBJ2-3	TGCGCCAGCAGTGAGTTAGGGGGAGGCCCCGGTGGGAGGCAGTATTTT	CASSELGGGPGGRQYF
once	NA	TRBV11-1	TRBJ2-7	TGTGCCAGCAGCTTAAGAGGAGTCTACGAGCAGTACTTC	CASSLRGVYEQYF
once	NA	TRBV15	TRBJ1-2	TGTGCCACCACGACAAGATCGGGCTATGGCTACACCTTC	CATTTRSGYGYTF
NA	TRBD2	TRBV9	TRBJ2-3	TGTGCCAGCAGCGCTGGCGGGGGGACTAGTCCCGATACGCAGTATTTT	CASSAGGGTSPDTQYF
NA	TRBD1	TRBV4-1	TRBJ1-5	TGCGCCAGCAGCCAAGCTGGACAGGGAAGCCAGCCCCAGCATTTT	CASSQAGQGSQPQHF
once	NA	TRBV19	TRBJ2-1	TGTGCCAGTAGTATAGCCGGGAGCCCCTACAATGAGCAGTTCTTC	CASSIAGSPYNEQFF
NA	TRBD2	TRBV4-1	TRBJ2-1	TGCGCCAGCAGCCAGAGACTAGCGAATGAGCAGTTCTTC	CASSQRLANEQFF
once	NA	TRBV28	TRBJ2-7	TGTGCCAGCAGCCCAGATGGGTGGGACGAGCAGTACTTC	CASSPDGWDEQYF
NA	TRBD2	TRBV10-3	TRBJ2-7	TGTGCCATCAGTGAGGTAGCGGGAGGAGCCTACGAGCAGTACTTC	CAISEVAGGAYEQYF
NA	NA	TRBV4-1	TRBJ2-5	TGCGCCAGCAGCCAAGAAGGGGGTCTTCCAGAGACCCAGTACTTC	CASSQEGGLPETQYF
NA	NA	TRBV10-2	TRBJ1-2	TGCGCCAGCAGTGCAGGACTCGAGGTAGACACTAACTATGGCTACACCTTC	CASSAGLEVDTNYGYTF
NA	NA	TRBV28	TRBJ2-3	TGTGCCAGCAGTTTTCCCCCAGGGGGCACAGATACGCAGTATTTT	CASSFPPGGTDTQYF
NA	NA	TRBV19	TRBJ2-3	TGTGCCAGTACCAAGAGGCAAGACACCACAGATACGCAGTATTTT	CASTKRQDTTDTQYF
once	NA	TRBV7-8	TRBJ1-1	TGTGCCAGCAGCTTACCGCAGAACACTGAAGCTTTCTTT	CASSLPQNTEAFF
NA	NA	TRBV19	TRBJ2-7	TGTGCCAGTAGTAGGTCAGCCCTACATGACGAGCAGTACTTC	CASSRSALHDEQYF
NA	NA	TRBV6-5	TRBJ1-2	TGTGCCAGCAGTTACTCGACTGGGGTGGGTGGCTACACCTTC	CASSYSTGVGGYTF
NA	NA	TRBV2	TRBJ2-5	TGTGCCAGCGGTCCGGGCAAAATCCAAGAGACCCAGTACTTC	CASGPGKIQETQYF
NA	TRBD2	TRBV27	TRBJ2-1	TGTGCCAGCAAGGGACTAGCGGGAATATACAATGAGCAGTTCTTC	CASKGLAGIYNEQFF
NA	NA	TRBV27	TRBJ1-1	TGTGCCAGCAGTTCGACAGAGAACACTGAAGCTTTCTTT	CASSSTENTEAFF
NA	TRBD1	TRBV11-2	TRBJ2-2	TGTGCCAGCAGCGCCGGGACAGGAAACGCCGGGGAGCTGTTTTTT	CASSAGTGNAGELFF
NA	TRBD2	TRBV29-1	TRBJ2-1	TGCAGCGTGGTCCTTGTGGGACTAGCGGGAAATGAGCAGTTCTTC	CSVVLVGLAGNEQFF
NA	NA	TRBV7-9	TRBJ1-1	TGTGCCAGCAGCTTCCGGGGAAGTGAAGCTTTCTTT	CASSFRGSEAFF
NA	TRBD2	TRBV27	TRBJ2-7	TGTGCCAGCAGACGTAGCGGGAGGGCCCCCTACGAGCAGTACTTC	CASRRSGRAPYEQYF
NA	NA	TRBV9	TRBJ2-3	TGTGCCAGCAGCATCTACTTACTAGGGACCGCAGATACGCAGTATTTT	CASSIYLLGTADTQYF
NA	TRBD2	TRBV7-3	TRBJ2-7	TGTGCCAGCAGCCCGGGACTAGGCTACGAGCAGTACTTC	CASSPGLGYEQYF
NA	NA	TRBV13	TRBJ2-7	TGTGCCAGCAGCCCGACCTACTCCTACGAGCAGTACTTC	CASSPTYSYEQYF
NA	TRBD1	TRBV11-1	TRBJ2-7	TGTGCCAGCAGCGGGACAGGGGAAAGGGGCTACGAGCAGTACTTC	CASSGTGERGYEQYF